This entry lists 20 T cell receptor beta chains sequenced from one sample in a study of T cells in localized non-small cell lung cancer. Produced via immunoSEQ multiplex PCR; TCRdb's table is partial and in-frame only. The sample has around 33,000 clones; 82% are singletons. Here the sequenced sample was peripheral blood, taken before any cancer treatment. The receptors were sampled from a male donor aged 60 or older with stage III squamous cell lung carcinoma.

The chain is built from TRBV2 and TRBJ2-5; 10 positions match TRBD2. The V gene's germline CDR1 is SNHLY and CDR2 FYNNEI. J gave up 7 bases and V 8 bases, and 13 bases lay outside the gene matches. This CDR3 is 15 amino acids long. The DNA for the CDR3 is TGTGCCAGCGGGAGTGCAGCGGGAGGGCCCGTGACCCAGTACTTC. Protein: CASGSAAGGPVTQYF.

This chain links TRBV6-5 with TRBJ1-5; D unresolved. The V gene's germline CDR1 is MNHEY and CDR2 SVGAGI. The CDR3 has 15 amino acids. Trimming stripped 0 bases from V and 7 bases from J, with 13 bases between. In nucleotides, the CDR3 is TGTGCCAGCAGTTACTCGAGAAAGGGCGACCAGCCCCAGCATTTT. Protein product: CASSYSRKGDQPQHF.

The chain has TRBV29-1 and TRBJ1-2; D gene ambiguous. Germline CDR1 is SQVTM and CDR2 is ANQGSEA. This CDR3 region has 12 residues. V was shortened by 4 bases and J by 7 bases, with 13 bases between the two germline ends. CDR3 bases: TGCAGCGTTGCGGCAGGCACGTTTGGCTACACCTTC. Its translation is CSVAAGTFGYTF.

This clone appeared a few times. This chain uses TRBV6-1 with TRBJ2-2, with TRBD1 matching 9 bases. Germline V CDR1 and CDR2: MNHNS, SASEGT. J was trimmed by 4 bases and V by 7 bases; bases with no gene match: 7. The CDR3 runs to 15 residues. CDR3 amino acids: CASTGQGTVTGELFF. The CDR3 bases are TGTGCCAGCACCGGACAGGGGACGGTCACCGGGGAGCTGTTTTTT.

This clone turned up a few times. The DNA for the CDR3 is TGTGCCAGCAGTACAACAGGGGCCCATAACTATGGCTACACCTTC. It is translated as CASSTTGAHNYGYTF. The chain joins TRBV6-5 to TRBJ1-2, with 7 bases that match TRBD1. CDR3 length: 15 residues. The germline CDR1 and CDR2 sequences are MNHEY and SVGAGI. V lost 5 bases to trimming and J lost 1 base; unmatched junction nucleotides: 7.

The chain combines TRBV19 with TRBJ2-7; D might be TRBD1 or TRBD2, each matching 6 bases. The CDR3 extends over 14 amino acids. The germline V gene encodes CDR1 LNHDA and CDR2 SQIVND (reference sequence). Trimming removed 1 base from V and 2 bases from J, with 9 bases in between. CDR3 protein: CASSIGRGPYEQYF. DNA for the CDR3: TGTGCCAGTAGTATAGGACGGGGGCCCTACGAGCAGTACTTC. The full variable domain, in which reference TRBV19 and TRBJ2-7 provide the parts outside the CDR3, is DGGITQSPKYLFRKEGQNVTLSCEQNLNHDAMYWYRQDPGQGLRLIYYSQIVNDFQKGDIAEGYSVSREKKESFPLTVTSAQKNPTAFYLCASSIGRGPYEQYFGPGTRLTVT.

The count of this clone is one. V gene TRBV7-9 combines with J gene TRBJ2-7; unclear D gene. Germline loops: CDR1 SEHNR, CDR2 FQNEAQ (reference sequence). The V and J ends lost 1 base and 6 bases respectively, with 10 bases between them. The CDR3 runs 13 residues. As DNA, the CDR3 is TGTGCCAGCAGCTTAGAGGCATTGGGCGAGCAGTACTTC. Translated: CASSLEALGEQYF.

This clone has only one observation. The gene calls are TRBV9 and TRBJ2-1; D is perhaps TRBD2 (6 bases). Germline V gene sequence: CDR1 SGDLS, CDR2 YYNGEE. Trimming took 3 bases from V and 5 from J, leaving 12 bases between them. The CDR3 consists of 14 residues. CDR3 in amino acids: CASSDLGLNNEQFF. The CDR3 coding sequence is TGTGCCAGCAGCGACCTGGGACTGAACAATGAGCAGTTCTTC.

This clone occurred once. This rearrangement joins TRBV7-2 to TRBJ2-1, with D maybe TRBD2 (5 bases). Trimming took 1 base from V and 5 from J, leaving 18 bases between them. CDR1 SGHTA and CDR2 FQGNSA come from the germline V gene. This CDR3 has 17 amino acids. The CDR3: CASSLDLAGTFNNEQFF. The CDR3 region has the DNA TGTGCCAGCAGCTTAGACCTAGCCGGTACCTTTAACAATGAGCAGTTCTTC. Complete variable domain (other parts from reference TRBV7-2 and TRBJ2-1): GAGVSQSPSNKVTEKGKDVELRCDPISGHTALYWYRQSLGQGLEFLIYFQGNSAPDKSGLPSDRFSAERTGGSVSTLTIQRTQQEDSAVYLCASSLDLAGTFNNEQFFGPGTRLTVL.

Worth noting for this clone: This specimen includes other DNA sequences encoding the same CDR3. The chain couples TRBV5-1 to TRBJ1-2; possible D gene TRBD1, 5 bases. V lost 4 bases and J 3 bases, leaving 19 bases between the germline ends. Germline V gene lookup returns CDR1 SGHRS and CDR2 YFSETQ. The CDR3 extends over 16 amino acids. The CDR3 protein is CASSQVPRVSYYGYTF. In DNA form, the CDR3 reads TGCGCCAGCAGCCAAGTCCCCAGGGTCTCTTACTATGGCTACACCTTC.

The chain links TRBV19 to TRBJ1-2; D perhaps matches TRBD1 (6 bases). The length of the CDR3 is 13 residues. The ends were cut back, 6 bases at V and 4 bases at J, with 12 bases in the middle. Germline CDR1 and CDR2: LNHDA and SQIVND (reference sequence). CDR3 bases: TGTGCCAGTAGCGAGGGGGGATCCTATGGCTACACCTTC. It translates to CASSEGGSYGYTF.

The chain has TRBV5-1 and TRBJ2-1; tentatively, D is TRBD2 (6 bases). The CDR3 is made up of 12 amino acids. Per the germline V gene, CDR1 is SGHRS and CDR2 is YFSETQ. Trimming cost V 5 bases and J 9 bases, with 12 bases left between them. In nucleotides, the CDR3 is TGCGCCAGCAGGACTAGTGGGGGTGAGCAGTTCTTC. It specifies CASRTSGGEQFF. Using reference TRBV5-1 and TRBJ2-1 for the parts outside the CDR3, the full variable domain is KAGVTQTPRYLIKTRGQQVTLSCSPISGHRSVSWYQQTPGQGLQFLFEYFSETQRNKGNFPGRFSGRQFSNSRSEMNVSTLELGDSALYLCASRTSGGEQFFGPGTRLTVL.

The chain carries TRBV19 and TRBJ2-5, with 8 bases matching TRBD1. The V and J ends lost 8 bases and 4 bases, in that order; junction bases with no gene match: 12. The V gene's germline CDR1 is LNHDA and CDR2 SQIVND (reference sequence). The CDR3 has 15 residues. The CDR3 reads CASSLWTGSRETQYF. CDR3 nucleotide sequence: TGTGCCAGTTCACTATGGACAGGGAGCAGAGAGACCCAGTACTTC. The variable domain in full, with the rest retrieved from reference TRBV19 and TRBJ2-5, is DGGITQSPKYLFRKEGQNVTLSCEQNLNHDAMYWYRQDPGQGLRLIYYSQIVNDFQKGDIAEGYSVSREKKESFPLTVTSAQKNPTAFYLCASSLWTGSRETQYFGPGTRLLVL.

This chain uses TRBV6-5 with TRBJ1-5; tentatively, D is TRBD1 (5 bases). Looked up from germline, CDR1 is MNHEY and CDR2 is SVGAGI. Trimming stripped 8 bases from V and 2 bases from J, with 16 bases between. CDR3 size: 15 residues. This chain's CDR3 is CASRKRGEGNQPQHF. The DNA of the CDR3 is TGTGCCAGCCGCAAACGGGGGGAGGGCAATCAGCCCCAGCATTTT.

The chain joins TRBV15 to TRBJ1-4; 7 bases are shared with TRBD1. The germline CDR1 and CDR2 sequences are LNHNV and YYDKDF (reference sequence). With V trimmed by 1 base and J by 0 bases, 5 bases remained unmatched. The CDR3 contains 17 residues. The CDR3 coding sequence is TGTGCCACCAGCAGAGGGGGACAGATTGCAACTAATGAAAAACTGTTTTTT. This sequence encodes CATSRGGQIATNEKLFF.

The chain uses TRBV7-8 and TRBJ1-3, with no clear D. CDR1 and CDR2 (germline): SGHVS, FQNEAQ. The CDR3 is 16 residues long. V gave up 0 bases and J gave up 2 bases, with 11 bases separating them. The CDR3 sequence: CASSLAHLKTGNTIYF. The CDR3 region has the DNA TGTGCCAGCAGCTTAGCGCACCTAAAGACTGGAAACACCATATATTTT.

The CDR3 DNA reads TGTGCCAGCCGATGGAATGAGCAGTTCTTC. It is translated as CASRWNEQFF. This chain uses TRBV27 with TRBJ2-1; D is ambiguous. The CDR3 spans 10 residues. V was pared by 8 bases and J by 7 bases, with 6 bases between. The germline gives CDR1 MNHEY, CDR2 SMNVEV (reference sequence).

The J gene is TRBJ2-7, the V gene TRBV30; perhaps TRBD1 as D (5 bases). The CDR3 runs 11 residues. V was clipped by 4 bases and J by 5 bases, with 9 bases between them. CDR1 is GTSNPN, CDR2 SVGIG, per germline (reference sequence). The CDR3 coding sequence is TGTGCCTGGACAGGGTTGAACGAGCAGTACTTC. Translated: CAWTGLNEQYF.

V usage is TRBV2 and J usage is TRBJ2-2, with D tentatively TRBD2 (5 bases). This CDR3 has 16 amino acids. From germline, CDR1 is SNHLY and CDR2 FYNNEI. Trimming cost V 9 bases and J 0 bases, with 17 bases left between them. The CDR3 region has the DNA TGTGCCAGAGCAGAGGGTGGCAGGACGAACACCGGGGAGCTGTTTTTT. This gives the protein CARAEGGRTNTGELFF.

The chain employs TRBV5-1 and TRBJ1-2; no clear D. CDR1 is SGHRS and CDR2 is YFSETQ in the germline V gene. This CDR3 has 12 amino acids. Trimming removed 0 bases from V and 6 bases from J, with 6 bases in between. The CDR3 region is CASSLEDHGYTF. CDR3 in DNA: TGCGCCAGCAGCTTGGAGGACCATGGCTACACCTTC.